This TCR beta chain was identified during a study of CD8 T cells in Susac syndrome. Study summary: When their blood was taken, patients with Susac syndrome were therapy-naive, taking corticosteroids, or taking intravenous immunoglobulin alone.

With random hexamers, roughly 0.45 to 1 ug RNA was reverse transcribed. Coverage of TCR beta CDR3 amplification by immunoSEQ multiplex PCR extended to 54 Vbeta and 13 Jbeta. TCRdb re-derived calls from the immunoSEQ multiplex PCR reads in MiXCR, one entry per CDR3 protein. Among 170,000 or so distinct CDR3 sequences listed, 95% to 96% were seen once. The V and J ends lost 6 bases and 8 bases respectively, with 22 bases between them. CDR3 length: 14 amino acids. The germline gives CDR1 SQVTM, CDR2 ANQGSEA. The rearrangement uses TRBV29-1 and TRBJ1-1; D gene uncertain. The clonotype was recovered from a human donor with Susac syndrome. Sequenced material: CD4+ T cells from PBMCs. The DNA of the CDR3 is TGCAGCGTGACCATCGACGTTGGAGGCAGGGAAGCTTTCTTT. Its translation: CSVTIDVGGREAFF.